This entry is about one T cell receptor beta chain. Its antigen remains unknown. Germline lookup yields CDR1 SGHTA and CDR2 FQGNSA. This CDR3 has 14 amino acids. Via 5' RACE with UMI labels, TRB cDNA libraries were prepared. Reanalyzing the 5' RACE reads, TCRdb keeps one entry per CDR3 protein, without DNA. This sample's table has 150,000 to 170,000 distinct CDR3 sequences. This specimen belongs to a study of CXCR3-negative and CXCR3-positive naive CD8 T cells. Study-wide findings and caveats: Whereas both naive subsets had comparably high diversity, memory CD8+ cells had much lower diversity. Hydrophobicity was higher for TRB CDR3s found in CXCR3-positive naive cells than in CXCR3-negative naive cells.

CD45RO-CCR7+CD27+CD95- expression identified naive CD8+ T cells. The receptor was derived from a human donor in good health. Some clones in this sample may be carry-over from other donors' samples. The gene calls are TRBV7-2 and TRBJ1-5. The sequenced sample consisted of naive CXCR3+ CD8+ T cells from blood. This sample's subset: CD45RO-CCR7+CD27+CD95- naive CD8+ T cells expressing CXCR3 (TNR3+). CDR3 loop: CASSLKGPNQPQHF.